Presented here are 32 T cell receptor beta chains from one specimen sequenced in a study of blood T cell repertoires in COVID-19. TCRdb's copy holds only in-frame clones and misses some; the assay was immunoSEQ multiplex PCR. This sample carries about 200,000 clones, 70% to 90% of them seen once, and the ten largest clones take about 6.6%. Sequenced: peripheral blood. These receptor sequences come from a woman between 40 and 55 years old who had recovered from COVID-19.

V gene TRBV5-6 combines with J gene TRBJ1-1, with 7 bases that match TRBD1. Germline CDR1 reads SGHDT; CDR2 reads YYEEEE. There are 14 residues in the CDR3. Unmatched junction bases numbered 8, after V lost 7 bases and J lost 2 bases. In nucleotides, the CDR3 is TGTGCCAGCTTCGAACAGGGGCGTAACACTGAAGCTTTCTTT. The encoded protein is CASFEQGRNTEAFF.

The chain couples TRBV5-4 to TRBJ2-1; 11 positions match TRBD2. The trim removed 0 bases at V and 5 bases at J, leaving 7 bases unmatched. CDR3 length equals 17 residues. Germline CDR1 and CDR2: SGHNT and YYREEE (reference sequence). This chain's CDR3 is CASSLGGGTSGNNEQFF. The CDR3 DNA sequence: TGTGCCAGCAGCTTGGGAGGAGGGACTAGCGGAAACAATGAGCAGTTCTTC.

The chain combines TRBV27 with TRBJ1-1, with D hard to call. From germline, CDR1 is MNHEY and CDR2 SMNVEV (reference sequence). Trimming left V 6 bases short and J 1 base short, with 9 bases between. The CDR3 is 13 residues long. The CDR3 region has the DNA TGTGCCAGCAGCCTTAAATGGAACACTGAAGCTTTCTTT. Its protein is CASSLKWNTEAFF.

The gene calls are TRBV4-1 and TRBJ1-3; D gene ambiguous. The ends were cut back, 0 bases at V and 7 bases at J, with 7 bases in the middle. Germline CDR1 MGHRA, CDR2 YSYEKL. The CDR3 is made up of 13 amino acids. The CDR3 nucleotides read TGCGCCAGCAGCCAAGATAGTCGGAACACCATATATTTT. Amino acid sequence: CASSQDSRNTIYF.

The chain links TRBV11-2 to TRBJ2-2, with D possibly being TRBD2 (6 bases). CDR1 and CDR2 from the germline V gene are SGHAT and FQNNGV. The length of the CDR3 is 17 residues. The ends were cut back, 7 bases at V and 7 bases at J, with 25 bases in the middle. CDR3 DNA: TGTGCCAGCAAAGCCCGTATAGCGGCCCTGGAGAACGGGGAGCTGTTTTTT. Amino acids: CASKARIAALENGELFF.

The CDR3 is CASSIPGEQYF. CDR3 nucleotides: TGTGCCAGCAGTATCCCCGGCGAGCAGTACTTC. The V and J genes are TRBV6-5 and TRBJ2-7; D gene uncertain. Germline values: CDR1 MNHEY, CDR2 SVGAGI. V shed 5 bases and J shed 6 bases, with 8 bases lying between them. This CDR3 comprises 11 residues.

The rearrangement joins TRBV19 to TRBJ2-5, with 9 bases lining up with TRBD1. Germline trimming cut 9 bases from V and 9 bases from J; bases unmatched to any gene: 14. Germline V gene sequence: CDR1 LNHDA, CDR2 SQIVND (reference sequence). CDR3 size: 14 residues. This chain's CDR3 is CASSGTGSGGAQYF. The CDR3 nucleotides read TGTGCCAGCTCTGGGACAGGGTCAGGGGGGGCCCAGTACTTC.

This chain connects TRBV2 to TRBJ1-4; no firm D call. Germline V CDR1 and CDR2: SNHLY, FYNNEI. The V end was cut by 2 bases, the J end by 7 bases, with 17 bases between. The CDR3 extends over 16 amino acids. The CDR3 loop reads CASSERFDGSSEKLFF. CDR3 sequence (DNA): TGTGCCAGCAGTGAAAGGTTTGACGGGTCGAGTGAAAAACTGTTTTTT.

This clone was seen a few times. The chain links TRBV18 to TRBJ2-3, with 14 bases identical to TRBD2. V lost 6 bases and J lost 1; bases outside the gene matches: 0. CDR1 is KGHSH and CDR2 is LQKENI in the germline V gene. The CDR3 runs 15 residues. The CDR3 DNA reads TGTGCCAGCTCGGGACTAGCGGGAGGCACAGATACGCAGTATTTT. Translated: CASSGLAGGTDTQYF.

The CDR3 DNA reads TGTGCCAGCAGTCCGTCCGGGGAGCTGTTTTTT. Translated, it gives CASSPSGELFF. The chain recombines TRBV12-3 or TRBV12-4 with TRBJ2-2, with D hard to call. The V end lost 5 bases, the J end lost 6 bases, and 4 bases lay between the germline ends. The CDR3 consists of 11 residues.

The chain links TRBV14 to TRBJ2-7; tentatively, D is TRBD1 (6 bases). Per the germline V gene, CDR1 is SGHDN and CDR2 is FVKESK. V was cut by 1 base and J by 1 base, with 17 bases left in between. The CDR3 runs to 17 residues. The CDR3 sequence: CASSQGPRGPYSYEQYF. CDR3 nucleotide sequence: TGTGCCAGCAGCCAAGGCCCCAGGGGACCTTATTCCTACGAGCAGTACTTC.

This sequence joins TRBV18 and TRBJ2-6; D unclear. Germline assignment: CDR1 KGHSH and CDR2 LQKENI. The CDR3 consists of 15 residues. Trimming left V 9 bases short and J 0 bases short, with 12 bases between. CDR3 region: CASSDSYSGANVLTF. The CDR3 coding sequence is TGTGCCAGTTCCGACTCCTACTCTGGGGCCAACGTCCTGACTTTC.

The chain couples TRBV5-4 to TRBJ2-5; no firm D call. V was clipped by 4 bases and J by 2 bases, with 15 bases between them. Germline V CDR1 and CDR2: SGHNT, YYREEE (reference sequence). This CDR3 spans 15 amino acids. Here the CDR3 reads CASSPYRLVQETQYF. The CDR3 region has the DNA TGTGCCAGCAGCCCATACCGACTTGTACAAGAGACCCAGTACTTC.

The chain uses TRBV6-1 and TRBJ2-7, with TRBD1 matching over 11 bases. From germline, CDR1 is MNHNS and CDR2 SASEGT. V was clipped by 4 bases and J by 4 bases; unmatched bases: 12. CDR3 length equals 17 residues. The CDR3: CASSGSLGTGGRYEQYF. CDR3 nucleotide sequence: TGTGCCAGCAGTGGTTCTTTAGGGACAGGGGGTAGGTACGAGCAGTACTTC.

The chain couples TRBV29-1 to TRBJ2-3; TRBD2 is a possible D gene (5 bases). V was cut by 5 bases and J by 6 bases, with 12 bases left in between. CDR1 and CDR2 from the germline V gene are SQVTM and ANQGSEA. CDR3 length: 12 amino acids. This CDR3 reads CSVFGIGDTQYF. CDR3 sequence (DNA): TGCAGCGTTTTCGGGATTGGGGATACGCAGTATTTT.

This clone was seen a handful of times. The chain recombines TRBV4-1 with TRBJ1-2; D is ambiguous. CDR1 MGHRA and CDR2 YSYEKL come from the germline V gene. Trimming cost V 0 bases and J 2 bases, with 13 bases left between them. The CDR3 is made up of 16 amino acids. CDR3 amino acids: CASSQDWNGVNYGYTF. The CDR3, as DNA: TGCGCCAGCAGCCAAGATTGGAACGGGGTCAACTATGGCTACACCTTC.

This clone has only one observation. CDR3 region: CSASPTGNVNYGYTF. The CDR3 region has the DNA TGCAGTGCTAGTCCGACAGGAAACGTTAACTATGGCTACACCTTC. V gene TRBV20-1 combines with J gene TRBJ1-2; TRBD1 is a possible D gene (6 bases). Germline lookup yields CDR1 DFQATT and CDR2 SNEGSKA (reference sequence). Trimming left V 3 bases short and J 1 base short, with 15 bases between. The CDR3 spans 15 residues.

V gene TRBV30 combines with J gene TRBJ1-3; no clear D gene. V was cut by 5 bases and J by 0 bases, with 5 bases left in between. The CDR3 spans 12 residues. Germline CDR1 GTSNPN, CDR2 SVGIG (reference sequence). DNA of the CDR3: TGTGCCTGGGCGAGCTCTGGAAACACCATATATTTT. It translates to CAWASSGNTIYF.

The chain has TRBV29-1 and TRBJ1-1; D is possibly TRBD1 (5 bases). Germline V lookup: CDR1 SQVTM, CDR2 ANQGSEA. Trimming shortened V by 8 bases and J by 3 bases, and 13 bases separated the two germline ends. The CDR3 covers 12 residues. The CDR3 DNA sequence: TGCAGCACGGGACGGGGGGACACTGAAGCTTTCTTT. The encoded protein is CSTGRGDTEAFF.

The CDR3 sequence is CASSLPGTGFHEQYF. CDR3 in DNA: TGTGCCAGCAGCCTGCCCGGGACAGGGTTTCACGAGCAGTACTTC. The chain couples TRBV28 to TRBJ2-7, with TRBD1 matching over 9 bases. CDR1 is MDHEN and CDR2 is SYDVKM in the germline V gene. Germline trimming cut 6 bases from V and 5 bases from J; bases unmatched to any gene: 11. This CDR3 contains 15 residues. Based on the CDR3 plus reference TRBV28 and TRBJ2-7, the full variable domain is DVKVTQSSRYLVKRTGEKVFLECVQDMDHENMFWYRQDPGLGLRLIYFSYDVKMKEKGDIPEGYSVSREKKERFSLILESASTNQTSMYLCASSLPGTGFHEQYFGPGTRLTVT.

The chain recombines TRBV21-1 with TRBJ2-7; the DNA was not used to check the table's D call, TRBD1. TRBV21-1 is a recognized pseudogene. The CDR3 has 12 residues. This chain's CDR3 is CATTDRAYEQYF. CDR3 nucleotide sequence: TGTGCCACCACTGACAGGGCCTACGAGCAGTACTTC.

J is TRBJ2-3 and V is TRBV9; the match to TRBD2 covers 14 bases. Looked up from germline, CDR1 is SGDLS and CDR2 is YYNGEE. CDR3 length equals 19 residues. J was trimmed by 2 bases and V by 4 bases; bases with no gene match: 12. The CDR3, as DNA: TGTGCCAGCAGCCCTACGCCCCGACTAGCGGGAGGGGTCACAGATACGCAGTATTTT. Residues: CASSPTPRLAGGVTDTQYF.

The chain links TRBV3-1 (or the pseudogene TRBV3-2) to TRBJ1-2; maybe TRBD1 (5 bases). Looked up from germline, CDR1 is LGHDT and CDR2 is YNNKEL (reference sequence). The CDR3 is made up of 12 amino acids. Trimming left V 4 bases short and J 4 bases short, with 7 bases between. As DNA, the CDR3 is TGTGCCAGCAGCCGTGACAGCTATGGCTACACCTTC. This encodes CASSRDSYGYTF.

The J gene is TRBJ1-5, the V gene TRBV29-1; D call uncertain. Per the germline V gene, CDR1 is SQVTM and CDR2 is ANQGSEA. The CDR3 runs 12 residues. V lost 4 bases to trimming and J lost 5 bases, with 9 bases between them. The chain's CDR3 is CSVADRDQPQHF. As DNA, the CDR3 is TGCAGCGTTGCAGACCGAGATCAGCCCCAGCATTTT. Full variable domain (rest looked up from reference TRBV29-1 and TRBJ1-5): SAVISQKPSRDICQRGTSLTIQCQVDSQVTMMFWYRQQPGQSLTLIATANQGSEATYESGFVIDKFPISRPNLTFSTLTVSNMSPEDSSIYLCSVADRDQPQHFGDGTRLSIL.

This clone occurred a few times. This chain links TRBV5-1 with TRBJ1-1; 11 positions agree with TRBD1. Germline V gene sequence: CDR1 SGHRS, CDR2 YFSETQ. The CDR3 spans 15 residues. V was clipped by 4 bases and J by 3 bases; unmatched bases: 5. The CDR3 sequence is CASSPGQGEYTEAFF. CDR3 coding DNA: TGCGCCAGCAGCCCGGGACAGGGGGAATACACTGAAGCTTTCTTT. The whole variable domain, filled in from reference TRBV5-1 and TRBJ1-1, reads KAGVTQTPRYLIKTRGQQVTLSCSPISGHRSVSWYQQTPGQGLQFLFEYFSETQRNKGNFPGRFSGRQFSNSRSEMNVSTLELGDSALYLCASSPGQGEYTEAFFGQGTRLTVV.

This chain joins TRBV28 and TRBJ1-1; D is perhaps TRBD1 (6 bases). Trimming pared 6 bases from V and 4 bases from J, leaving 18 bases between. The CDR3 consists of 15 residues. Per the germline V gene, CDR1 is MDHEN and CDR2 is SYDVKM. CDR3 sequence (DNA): TGTGCCAGCAGCCAAGGCCAGGGGTCGGTCACTGAAGCTTTCTTT. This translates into CASSQGQGSVTEAFF. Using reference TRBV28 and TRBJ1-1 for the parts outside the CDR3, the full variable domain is DVKVTQSSRYLVKRTGEKVFLECVQDMDHENMFWYRQDPGLGLRLIYFSYDVKMKEKGDIPEGYSVSREKKERFSLILESASTNQTSMYLCASSQGQGSVTEAFFGQGTRLTVV.

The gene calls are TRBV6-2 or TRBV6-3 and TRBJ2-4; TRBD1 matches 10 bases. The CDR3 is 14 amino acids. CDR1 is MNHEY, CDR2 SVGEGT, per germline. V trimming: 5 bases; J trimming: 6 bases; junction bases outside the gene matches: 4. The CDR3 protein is CASSVTGGGNIQYF. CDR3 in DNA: TGTGCCAGCAGTGTGACAGGGGGCGGAAACATTCAGTACTTC.

The CDR3 coding sequence is TGCGCCAGCAGCCAAGATCTTGCAGGGGGCAGGAATGAGCAGTTCTTC. Translating it yields CASSQDLAGGRNEQFF. V usage is TRBV4-1 and J usage is TRBJ2-1, with TRBD1 matching 8 bases. CDR1 MGHRA and CDR2 YSYEKL come from the germline V gene. The junction had 8 bases not matched to a gene; V was cut back by 0 bases and J by 7 bases. This CDR3 comprises 16 residues.

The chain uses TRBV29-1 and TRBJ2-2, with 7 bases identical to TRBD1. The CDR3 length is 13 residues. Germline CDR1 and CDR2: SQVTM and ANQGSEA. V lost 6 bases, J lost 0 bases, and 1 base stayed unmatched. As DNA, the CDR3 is TGCAGCGTCGACAGGGCGAACACCGGGGAGCTGTTTTTT. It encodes CSVDRANTGELFF.

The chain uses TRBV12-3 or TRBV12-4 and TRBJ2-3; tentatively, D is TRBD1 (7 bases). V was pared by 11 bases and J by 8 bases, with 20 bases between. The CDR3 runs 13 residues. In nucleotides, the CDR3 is TGTGCCGCGGGGCCTGGGGACAGAGCTACGCAGTATTTT. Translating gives CAAGPGDRATQYF.

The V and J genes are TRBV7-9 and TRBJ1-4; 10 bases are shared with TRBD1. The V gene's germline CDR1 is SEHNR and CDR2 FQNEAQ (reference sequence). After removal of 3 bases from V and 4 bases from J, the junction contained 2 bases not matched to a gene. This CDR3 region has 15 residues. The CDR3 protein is CASSFWTGGNEKLFF. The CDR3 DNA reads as TGTGCCAGCAGCTTCTGGACAGGGGGTAATGAAAAACTGTTTTTT.

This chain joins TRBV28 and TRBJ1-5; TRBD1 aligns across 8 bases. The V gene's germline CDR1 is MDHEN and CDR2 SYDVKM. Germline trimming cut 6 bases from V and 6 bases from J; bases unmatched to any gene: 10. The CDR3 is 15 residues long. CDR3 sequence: CASSPGTGSGQPQHF. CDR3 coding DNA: TGTGCCAGCAGCCCCGGGACAGGTTCGGGTCAGCCCCAGCATTTT.